This TCR beta chain was profiled in a study of beta chain features in type 1 diabetes (dated 2018 in TCRdb). With regard to the full study: Patients and healthy donors did not differ in mean age, gender distribution, total cell number or subset yield. A total of 100 million to 110 million sorted cells were examined across all samples, and a strong correlation was observed between cell number per subset and RNA yield. The study compared the TCRB repertoires of sorted circulating CD4+ T cell subsets in recently diagnosed type 1 diabetes patients with those in matched healthy donors. Regulatory and stem cell-like memory subsets were isolated from only 8 patients and about eight healthy donors, whereas naive and central memory subsets came from all 30 or so donors.

From each donor, a single peripheral blood sample of about 100 mL on average was drawn into heparinised tubes. A BD FACSAria II was used to sort naive, central memory, regulatory and stem cell-like memory CD4+ T cells with a panel that included CD45RO, CCR7, CD25, CD127, CD95 and CD27. A purity above 98% was achieved for all sorted populations. Right away, PBMCs were isolated by Lymphoprep density gradient centrifugation and were stained directly, with no culture step. So that batch effects would be minimized, each experiment stained and sorted samples in pairs, pairing one healthy donor with one patient. The entire amount of isolated RNA was reverse transcribed using the High Capacity cDNA Reverse Transcription Kit, so the sequenced TCRB transcripts were expressed ones. Naive, central memory and regulatory T cell samples underwent deep immunoSEQ sequencing, averaging approximately 3.5 million total reads per sample. Sorted cells were lysed in RLT buffer and RNA was extracted with DNase-treated RNeasy Micro or Mini kits, depending on cell number. Each cell subset was processed separately to prevent cross-contamination, with patient and healthy donor samples processed together. The immunoSEQ multiplex PCR was used to amplify TCRB sequences from cDNA, generating 87-bp fragments that spanned the CDR3 region. Sequencing of the amplicons was done on the Illumina HiSeq platform. On the authors' methods: Synthetic template baselines were used to correct PCR bias computationally, reads within Hamming distance 2 were collapsed together, and singletons that could not be merged were discarded. Reads were aligned to IMGT to assign V, D and J genes, CDR3 length, and insertions or deletions at six rearrangement sites. Within each subset, clonotype counts were normalized to sorted cell number, and only after that were true diversity and Gini coefficients computed with the tcR R package. Repertoire sharing was quantified using the overlap coefficient calculated on TCRB nucleotide sequences. As a proxy for the pre-selection repertoire, out-of-frame TCRB sequences from naive cells were analyzed. Sourced from immuneACCESS, this table was stored by TCRdb with only in-frame sequences that have V and J called. A share of the clones is absent; for the studies checked, an unresolved V gene accounts for under half, and the remainder has no known explanation. The V and J calls and clone size come from that table; D and trimming were worked out from the DNA. Present in this sample are 400,000 to 550,000 clones, about an eighth of which were seen just once. The top ten clones comprise over 0.035% of the sample.

This clone was detected only a few times. Its antigen has not been determined. No much larger clonotype is one base removed from it; base qualities were not supplied. General conclusions and limits of the study: In all four CD4+ subsets, TCRB CDR3 length was moderately but significantly shorter in type 1 diabetes patients. Naive, central memory and regulatory TCRB repertoires appeared to be more alike among patients than among healthy donors. Shorter templates might have been favored by PCR, but patient and control samples were amplified and corrected together, so both groups would have been affected equally by any skew. At VDJ recombination sites, patients with type 1 diabetes made fewer insertions and deleted more nucleotides, a pattern implying thymic rearrangement abnormalities. Sequencing cDNA rather than genomic DNA could over-represent highly expressing activated cells, although activation and CD3 levels did not differ between groups. Only small numbers of individuals were included in the HLA sub-analyses, which left unresolved whether HLA type had any influence on TCRB rearrangement.

The sequence was collected from a woman younger than 35 in good health. Specimen: naive CD4+ T cells from blood. The cell subset or site label, as the study defines it: true naive CD4+ T cells.

The sequenced DNA is TGCGCCAGCAGCCAAGTGACTAGCGGGGGGAGGCATGAGCAGTTCTTC. This is translated as CASSQVTSGGRHEQFF. The chain is made from TRBV4-1 and TRBJ2-1; 13 bases in between match TRBD2. As encoded in the germline V gene, CDR1 is MGHRA while CDR2 is YSYEKL. CDR3 length: 16 amino acids, cysteine to phenylalanine. Solely the CDR3 DNA is kept, with 48 bases framed from the first base. Compared with germline, V lacks 1 base and J lacks 8 bases; bases without a gene match: 5.